The 17 T cell receptor beta chains in this list originate from one sample, sequenced in a study of early T cells in non-severe SARS-CoV-2 infection. MiXCR was run by TCRdb on the 5' RACE reads, yielding one entry per CDR3 protein. Of approximately 67,000 distinct CDR3 sequences detected, roughly 12% appear once; the ten largest clones hold less than 5%. Sequencing input: whole blood. These receptors were collected from an adult who was a healthcare worker with PCR-confirmed SARS-CoV-2 infection or an uninfected control (not recorded which).

This chain connects TRBV7-2 to TRBJ2-1, with a possible D match to TRBD2 (6 bases). The germline V and J ends were trimmed by 8 bases and 3 bases, with 11 bases remaining between them. The CDR3 is 13 amino acids. Germline V lookup: CDR1 SGHTA, CDR2 FQGNSA. CDR3 nucleotide sequence: TGTGCCAGCGCGCAGACTAGCTACAATGAGCAGTTCTTC. It codes for CASAQTSYNEQFF.

This clonotype has ten or more counts. This chain links TRBV20-1 with TRBJ2-7, with D perhaps matching TRBD2 (6 bases). The CDR3 runs to 13 residues. Germline V gene sequence: CDR1 DFQATT, CDR2 SNEGSKA (reference sequence). The CDR3 loop reads CSPEGRTSYEQYF. DNA of the CDR3: TGCAGCCCAGAGGGGAGGACCTCCTACGAGCAGTACTTC.

This clonotype was observed many times. The V call is TRBV12-3 or TRBV12-4, the J call TRBJ1-1; a possible D gene is TRBD1 (5 bases). With 7 bases removed from V and 1 base from J, the gap between germline ends came to 13 bases. The CDR3 spans 14 residues. CDR3 sequence: CASTRAGANTEAFF. For the CDR3, the DNA is TGTGCCAGCACTCGAGCCGGGGCGAACACTGAAGCTTTCTTT.

Concerning this clonotype: This could be a read error, since a much larger clone is one nucleotide away. The chain couples TRBV7-9 to TRBJ2-3; 9 nucleotides agree with TRBD2. This CDR3 spans 16 amino acids. CDR1 is SEHNR and CDR2 is FQNEAQ in the germline V gene (reference sequence). For the CDR3, the DNA is TGTGCCAGCAGCTCACTTAGCGGGGGAAGCACAGATAAGCAGTATTTT. Its translation is CASSSLSGGSTDKQYF.

This clonotype was detected a few times. The chain links TRBV18 to TRBJ2-3, with D unresolved. Germline V gene lookup returns CDR1 KGHSH and CDR2 LQKENI. Trimming cost V 2 bases and J 4 bases, with 10 bases left between them. CDR3 size: 14 residues. The chain's CDR3 is CASSPASNSDTQYF. For the CDR3, the DNA is TGTGCCAGCTCACCAGCGAGTAACTCAGATACGCAGTATTTT.

This clonotype was detected ten times or more. The chain is built from TRBV3-1 and TRBJ1-1; TRBD1 aligns across 9 bases. J was trimmed by 5 bases and V by 4 bases; bases with no gene match: 11. The CDR3 runs 16 residues. The germline V gene has CDR1 LGHDT and CDR2 YNNKEL (reference sequence). The CDR3 protein is CASSPAPDRGVTEAFF. CDR3 DNA sequence: TGTGCCAGCAGCCCCGCCCCTGACAGGGGGGTAACTGAAGCTTTCTTT.

The sample holds many counts of this clonotype. The chain joins TRBV28 to TRBJ2-5; D is undetermined. Germline V gene data show CDR1 as MDHEN and CDR2 as SYDVKM. The CDR3 totals 13 residues. V lost 5 bases, J lost 4 bases, and 11 bases lay in between. CDR3 sequence: CASSGQRRETQYF. CDR3 in DNA: TGTGCCAGCAGTGGCCAAAGACGAGAGACCCAGTACTTC. The entire variable domain, with the rest obtained from reference TRBV28 and TRBJ2-5, is as follows: DVKVTQSSRYLVKRTGEKVFLECVQDMDHENMFWYRQDPGLGLRLIYFSYDVKMKEKGDIPEGYSVSREKKERFSLILESASTNQTSMYLCASSGQRRETQYFGPGTRLLVL.

This clonotype was seen many times. The chain employs TRBV5-6 and TRBJ1-5; 8 bases agree with TRBD1. Trimming took 0 bases from V and 7 from J; bases not matched to a gene: 3. Germline V gives CDR1 SGHDT, CDR2 YYEEEE. This CDR3 has 14 residues. The CDR3 protein is CASSLGRGLQPQHF. CDR3 in DNA: TGTGCCAGCAGCTTGGGCAGGGGGCTGCAGCCCCAGCATTTT.

CDR3 protein: CASSSRAGTSTDTQYF. The CDR3 nucleotides read TGCGCCAGCAGCTCTCGAGCGGGGACTAGCACAGATACGCAGTATTTT. The V gene is TRBV5-1, the J gene TRBJ2-3; TRBD2 matches 7 bases. V dropped 3 bases and J dropped 0; count of bases not matched to a gene: 7. The CDR3 is 16 amino acids. Germline V gene sequence: CDR1 SGHRS, CDR2 YFSETQ.

This chain uses TRBV29-1 with TRBJ2-5, with D perhaps matching TRBD1 (6 bases). The germline V gene encodes CDR1 SQVTM and CDR2 ANQGSEA. V was pared by 1 base and J by 2 bases, with 11 bases between. The CDR3 runs 14 residues. In DNA form, the CDR3 reads TGCAGCGTTGAAGGAGGACAGCCTCAAGAGACCCAGTACTTC. Protein: CSVEGGQPQETQYF.

The chain joins TRBV9 to TRBJ2-2; tentative D call: TRBD1 (6 bases). The CDR3 is 15 residues long. With 2 bases removed from V and 1 base from J, the gap between germline ends came to 9 bases. Per germline, CDR1 SGDLS and CDR2 YYNGEE. CDR3 residues: CASSVTGMNTGELFF. The DNA for the CDR3 is TGTGCCAGCAGCGTCACAGGGATGAACACCGGGGAGCTGTTTTTT.

Ten or more counts support this clonotype. The chain combines TRBV6-5 with TRBJ2-2; 7 bases map to TRBD1. In germline, CDR1 is MNHEY, CDR2 SVGAGI. There are 13 residues in the CDR3. The V segment lost 6 bases and the J segment 6 bases; nucleotides outside the gene matches: 4. CDR3 in amino acids: CASRDRVAGELFF. The CDR3 DNA follows: TGTGCCAGCAGAGACAGGGTAGCCGGGGAGCTGTTTTTT.

The chain has TRBV12-3 or TRBV12-4 and TRBJ2-3; 7 nucleotides align to TRBD2. The ends lost 4 bases at V and 2 bases at J; junction bases unmatched: 6. The CDR3 is 15 amino acids. As DNA, the CDR3 is TGTGCCAGCAGTTACGTGGGGGGGTACACAGATACGCAGTATTTT. Amino acids: CASSYVGGYTDTQYF.

The table lists this clonotype with many counts. This chain joins TRBV6-6 and TRBJ2-4, with TRBD2 identical over 9 bases. CDR3 length: 15 amino acids. Per germline, CDR1 MNHNY and CDR2 SVGAGI (reference sequence). V lost 7 bases to trimming and J lost 3 bases; unmatched junction nucleotides: 7. CDR3 nucleotide sequence: TGTGCCAGCAATAATAGCGGGGGAGGCAAAAACATTCAGTACTTC. This translates into CASNNSGGGKNIQYF.

This rearrangement joins TRBV7-3 to TRBJ2-1; 7 bases match TRBD1. CDR1 and CDR2 (germline): SGHTA, FQGTGA. This CDR3 is built from 13 residues. J lost 4 bases, V lost 5 bases, and 2 bases had no gene match. The CDR3 bases are TGTGCCAGCAGCCAGGGACAGTACAATGAGCAGTTCTTC. The encoded protein is CASSQGQYNEQFF. Filled out from reference TRBV7-3 and TRBJ2-1, the complete variable domain reads GAGVSQTPSNKVTEKGKYVELRCDPISGHTALYWYRQSLGQGPEFLIYFQGTGAADDSGLPNDRFFAVRPEGSVSTLKIQRTERGDSAVYLCASSQGQYNEQFFGPGTRLTVL.

This clonotype came up many times. The J gene is TRBJ1-1, the V gene TRBV3-1; maybe TRBD1 (6 bases). The CDR3 consists of 12 residues. V was pared by 1 base and J by 10 bases, with 10 bases between. Germline-derived CDR1 and CDR2 are LGHDT and YNNKEL (reference sequence). This chain's CDR3 is CASSQGGPGAFF. For the CDR3, the DNA is TGTGCCAGCAGCCAAGGGGGGCCAGGAGCTTTCTTT.

A few counts support this clonotype. The chain joins TRBV9 to TRBJ2-1, with D perhaps being TRBD1 or TRBD2 (5 bases each). V dropped 2 bases and J dropped 8 bases, with 11 bases sitting between them. The CDR3 covers 13 residues. Germline values: CDR1 SGDLS, CDR2 YYNGEE. The CDR3 bases are TGTGCCAGCAGCGTCCTCATGGGGGATGAGCAGTTCTTC. Its protein is CASSVLMGDEQFF.